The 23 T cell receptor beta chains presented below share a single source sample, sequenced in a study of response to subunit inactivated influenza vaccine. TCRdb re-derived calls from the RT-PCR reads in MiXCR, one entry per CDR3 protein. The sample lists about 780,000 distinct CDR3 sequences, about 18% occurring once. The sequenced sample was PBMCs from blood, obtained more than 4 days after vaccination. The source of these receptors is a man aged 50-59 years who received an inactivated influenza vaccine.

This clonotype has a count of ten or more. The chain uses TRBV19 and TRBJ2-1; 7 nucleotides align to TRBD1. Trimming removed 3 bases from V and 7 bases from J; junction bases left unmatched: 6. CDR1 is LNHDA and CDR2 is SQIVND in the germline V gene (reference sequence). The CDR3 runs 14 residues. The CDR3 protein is CASSMTDRWNEQFF. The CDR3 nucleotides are TGTGCCAGTAGTATGACGGACAGGTGGAATGAGCAGTTCTTC.

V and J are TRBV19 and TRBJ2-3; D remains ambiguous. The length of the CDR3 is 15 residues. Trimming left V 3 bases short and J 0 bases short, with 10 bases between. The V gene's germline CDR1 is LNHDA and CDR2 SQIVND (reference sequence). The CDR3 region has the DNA TGTGCCAGTAGTATTCGGGCCCAAAGCACAGATACGCAGTATTTT. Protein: CASSIRAQSTDTQYF.

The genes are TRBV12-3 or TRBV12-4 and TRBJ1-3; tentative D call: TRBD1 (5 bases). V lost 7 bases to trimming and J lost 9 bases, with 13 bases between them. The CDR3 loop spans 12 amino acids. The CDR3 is CASTGSLSTIYF. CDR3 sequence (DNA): TGTGCCAGCACAGGGAGCCTTTCCACCATATATTTT.

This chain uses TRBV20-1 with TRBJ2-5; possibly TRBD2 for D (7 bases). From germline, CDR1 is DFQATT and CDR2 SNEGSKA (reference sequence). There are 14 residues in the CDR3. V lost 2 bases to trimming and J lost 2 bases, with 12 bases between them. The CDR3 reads CSARTGGFQETQYF. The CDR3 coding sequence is TGCAGTGCTAGAACGGGGGGCTTTCAAGAGACCCAGTACTTC.

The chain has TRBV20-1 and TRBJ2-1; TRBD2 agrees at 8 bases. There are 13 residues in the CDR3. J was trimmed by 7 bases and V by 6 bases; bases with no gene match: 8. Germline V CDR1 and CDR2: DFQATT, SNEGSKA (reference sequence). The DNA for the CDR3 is TGCAGTGCCCCGAGCGGGAGTAGGAATGAGCAGTTCTTC. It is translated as CSAPSGSRNEQFF.

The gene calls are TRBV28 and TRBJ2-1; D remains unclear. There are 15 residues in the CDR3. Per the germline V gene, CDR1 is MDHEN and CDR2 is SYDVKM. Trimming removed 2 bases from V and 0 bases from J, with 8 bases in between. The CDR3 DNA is TGTGCCAGCAGTTTACGTGGGGTCTCCTACAATGAGCAGTTCTTC. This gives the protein CASSLRGVSYNEQFF.

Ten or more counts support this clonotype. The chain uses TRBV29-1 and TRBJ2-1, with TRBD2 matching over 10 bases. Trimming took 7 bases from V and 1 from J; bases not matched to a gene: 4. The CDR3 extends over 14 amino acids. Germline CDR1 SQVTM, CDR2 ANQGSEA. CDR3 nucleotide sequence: TGCAGCGAGCTAGCGGGAGATTCCTACAATGAGCAGTTCTTC. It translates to CSELAGDSYNEQFF.

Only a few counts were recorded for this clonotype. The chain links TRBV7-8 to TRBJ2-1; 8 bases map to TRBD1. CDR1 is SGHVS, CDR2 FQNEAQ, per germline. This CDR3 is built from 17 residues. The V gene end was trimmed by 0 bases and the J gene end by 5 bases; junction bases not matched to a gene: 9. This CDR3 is CASSLARTGSGNNEQFF. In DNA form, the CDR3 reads TGTGCCAGCAGCTTAGCCCGGACAGGGTCTGGGAACAATGAGCAGTTCTTC.

CDR3 amino acids: CASSYPRDRGLYEQYF. The CDR3 DNA follows: TGTGCCAGCAGTTACCCGAGGGACAGGGGGCTATACGAGCAGTACTTC. The chain links TRBV6-2 or TRBV6-3 to TRBJ2-7; TRBD1 matches at 12 bases. Unmatched junction bases numbered 6, after V lost 2 bases and J lost 4 bases. The CDR3 is 16 amino acids. CDR1 is MNHEY and CDR2 is SVGEGT in the germline V gene.

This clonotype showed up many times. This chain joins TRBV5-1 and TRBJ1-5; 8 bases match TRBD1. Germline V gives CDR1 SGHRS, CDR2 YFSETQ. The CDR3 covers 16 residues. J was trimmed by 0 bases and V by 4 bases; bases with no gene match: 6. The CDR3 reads CASSPGQGYSNQPQHF. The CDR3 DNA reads TGCGCCAGCAGCCCCGGACAGGGTTATAGCAATCAGCCCCAGCATTTT.

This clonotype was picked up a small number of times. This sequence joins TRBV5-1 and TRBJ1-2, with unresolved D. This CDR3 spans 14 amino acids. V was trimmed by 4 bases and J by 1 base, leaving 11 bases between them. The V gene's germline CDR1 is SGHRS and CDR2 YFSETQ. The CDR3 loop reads CASSVGRSNYGYTF. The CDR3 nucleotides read TGCGCCAGCAGCGTAGGACGGAGTAACTATGGCTACACCTTC.

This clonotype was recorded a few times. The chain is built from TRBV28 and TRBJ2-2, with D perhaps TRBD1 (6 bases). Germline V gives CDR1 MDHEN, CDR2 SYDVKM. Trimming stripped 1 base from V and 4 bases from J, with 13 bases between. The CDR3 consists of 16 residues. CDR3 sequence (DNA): TGTGCCAGCAGTTTATCTCAAACAGGGATCACCGGGGAGCTGTTTTTT. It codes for CASSLSQTGITGELFF.

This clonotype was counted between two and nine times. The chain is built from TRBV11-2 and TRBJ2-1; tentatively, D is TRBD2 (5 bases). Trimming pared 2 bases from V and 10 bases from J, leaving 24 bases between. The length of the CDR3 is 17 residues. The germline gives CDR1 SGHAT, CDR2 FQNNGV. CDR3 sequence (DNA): TGTGCCAGCAGCTTAATGGGAGCGGCAGGTGGTGTCGGGGAGCAGTTCTTC. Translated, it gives CASSLMGAAGGVGEQFF. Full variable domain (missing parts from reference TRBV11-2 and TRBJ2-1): EAGVAQSPRYKIIEKRQSVAFWCNPISGHATLYWYQQILGQGPKLLIQFQNNGVVDDSQLPKDRFSAERLKGVDSTLKIQPAKLEDSAVYLCASSLMGAAGGVGEQFFGPGTRLTVL.

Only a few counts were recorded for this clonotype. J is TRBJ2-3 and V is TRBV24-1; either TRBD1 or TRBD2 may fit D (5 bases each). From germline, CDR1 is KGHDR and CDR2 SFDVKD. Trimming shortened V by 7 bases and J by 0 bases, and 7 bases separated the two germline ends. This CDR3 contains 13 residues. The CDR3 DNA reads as TGTGCCACCAGGAGGGGAAGCACAGATACGCAGTATTTT. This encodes CATRRGSTDTQYF.

CDR3 nucleotides: TGTGCCAGCAGCCAGTTCCAGACCCAGTACTTC. This gives the protein CASSQFQTQYF. The V gene is TRBV3-1, the J gene TRBJ2-5; D remains unclear. Germline V gene data show CDR1 as LGHDT and CDR2 as YNNKEL (reference sequence). The CDR3 is made up of 11 amino acids. Between the trimmed V and J ends, which lost 3 bases and 6 bases, there was a span of 5 bases.

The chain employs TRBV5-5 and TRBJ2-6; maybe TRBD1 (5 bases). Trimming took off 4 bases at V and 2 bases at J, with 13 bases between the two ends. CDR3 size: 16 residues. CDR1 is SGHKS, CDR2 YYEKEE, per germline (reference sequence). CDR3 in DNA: TGTGCCAGCAGCAGACAGCAGGGTGCTGGGGCCAACGTCCTGACTTTC. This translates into CASSRQQGAGANVLTF.

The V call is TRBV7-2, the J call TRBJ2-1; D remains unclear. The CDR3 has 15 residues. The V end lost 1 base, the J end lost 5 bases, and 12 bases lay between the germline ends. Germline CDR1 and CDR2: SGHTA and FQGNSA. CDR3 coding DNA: TGTGCCAGCAGCTTAGACGGGCGCACGAACAATGAGCAGTTCTTC. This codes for CASSLDGRTNNEQFF. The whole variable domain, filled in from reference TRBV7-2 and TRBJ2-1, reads GAGVSQSPSNKVTEKGKDVELRCDPISGHTALYWYRQSLGQGLEFLIYFQGNSAPDKSGLPSDRFSAERTGGSVSTLTIQRTQQEDSAVYLCASSLDGRTNNEQFFGPGTRLTVL.

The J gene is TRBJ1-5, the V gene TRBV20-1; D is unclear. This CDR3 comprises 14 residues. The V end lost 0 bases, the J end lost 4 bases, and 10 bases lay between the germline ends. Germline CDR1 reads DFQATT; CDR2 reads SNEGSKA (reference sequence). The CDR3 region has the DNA TGCAGTGCTAGAGATGAATGGGGAAATCAGCCCCAGCATTTT. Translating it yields CSARDEWGNQPQHF.

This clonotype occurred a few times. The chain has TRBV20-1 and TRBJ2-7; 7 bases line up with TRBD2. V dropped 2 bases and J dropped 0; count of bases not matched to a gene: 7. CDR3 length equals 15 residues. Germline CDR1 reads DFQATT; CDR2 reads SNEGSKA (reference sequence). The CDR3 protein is CSARMLRESSYEQYF. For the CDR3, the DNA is TGCAGTGCTAGAATGCTGCGGGAGAGCTCCTACGAGCAGTACTTC.

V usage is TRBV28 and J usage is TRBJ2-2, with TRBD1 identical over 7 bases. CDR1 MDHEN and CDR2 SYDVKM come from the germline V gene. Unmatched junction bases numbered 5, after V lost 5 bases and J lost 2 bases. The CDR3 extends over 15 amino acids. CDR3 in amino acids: CASSLWTGNTGELFF. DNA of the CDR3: TGTGCCAGCAGTCTTTGGACAGGAAACACCGGGGAGCTGTTTTTT.

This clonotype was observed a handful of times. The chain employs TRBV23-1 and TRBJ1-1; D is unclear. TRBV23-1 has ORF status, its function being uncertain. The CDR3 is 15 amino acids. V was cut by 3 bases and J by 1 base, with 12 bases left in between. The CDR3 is CASSQAGSKNTEAFF. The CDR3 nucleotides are TGCGCCAGCAGTCAGGCGGGTTCTAAGAACACTGAAGCTTTCTTT.

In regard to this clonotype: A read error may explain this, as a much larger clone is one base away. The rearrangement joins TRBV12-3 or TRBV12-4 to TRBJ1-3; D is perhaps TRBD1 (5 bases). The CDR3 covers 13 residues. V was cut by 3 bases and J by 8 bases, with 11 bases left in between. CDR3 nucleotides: TGTGCCAGCAGTTTCCTCTCGGGGGACACCATATATTTT. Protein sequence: CASSFLSGDTIYF.

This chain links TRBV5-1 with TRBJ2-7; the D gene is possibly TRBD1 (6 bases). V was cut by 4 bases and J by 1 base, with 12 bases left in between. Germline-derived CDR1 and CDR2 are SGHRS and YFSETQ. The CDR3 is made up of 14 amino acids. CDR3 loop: CASSADSLSYEQYF. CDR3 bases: TGCGCCAGCAGCGCGGACAGCCTTTCCTACGAGCAGTACTTC.